The 17 T cell receptor beta chains listed next were all sequenced from one sample in a study of vaccination and CD4 T cells after COVID-19. Stated treatment: roughly ten-day PBMC culture with coronavirus spike peptide pools or control peptides (ViraFEST assay). According to the study, CD4+ T cells from the unexposed donor were gathered ahead of the COVID-19 pandemic (2011-2018). Sequencing of the DNA from cultured CD4+ T cells was carried out with the Oncomine TCR Beta short-read assay. Using its own MiXCR run on the PCR reads, TCRdb lists one record per CDR3 protein. The sample lists 9,700 or so distinct CDR3 sequences; more than 30% were seen once. For these receptors, no antigen is known. Input material: CD4+ T cells from blood, cultured in vitro. Every receptor here comes from a human donor in good health.

This clonotype was observed a few times. This chain joins TRBV10-3 and TRBJ2-7, with 12 bases fitting TRBD2. The CDR3 has 14 amino acids. Germline CDR1 is ENHRY and CDR2 is SYGVKD. V was pared by 7 bases and J by 2 bases, with 3 bases of the junction left unmatched. In DNA form, the CDR3 reads TGTGCCATCACCAGGACTAGCGGGACCTACGAGCAGTACTTC. Translation: CAITRTSGTYEQYF.

This clonotype was seen more than once but under ten times. The V and J genes are TRBV7-2 and TRBJ2-3, with D maybe TRBD2 (5 bases). V dropped 6 bases and J dropped 4 bases, with 14 bases sitting between them. This CDR3 comprises 14 residues. The germline V gene encodes CDR1 SGHTA and CDR2 FQGNSA. The CDR3 spells CASSSYLASDTQYF. The CDR3 coding sequence is TGTGCCAGCAGTTCATATCTAGCATCAGATACGCAGTATTTT. The entire variable domain, with the rest obtained from reference TRBV7-2 and TRBJ2-3, is as follows: GAGVSQSPSNKVTEKGKDVELRCDPISGHTALYWYRQSLGQGLEFLIYFQGNSAPDKSGLPSDRFSAERTGGSVSTLTIQRTQQEDSAVYLCASSSYLASDTQYFGPGTRLTVL.

This clonotype came up a few times. The V and J genes are TRBV6-1 and TRBJ1-5, with D unresolved. Trimming shortened V by 7 bases and J by 5 bases, and 12 bases separated the two germline ends. The CDR3 loop spans 13 amino acids. Per the germline V gene, CDR1 is MNHNS and CDR2 is SASEGT. The CDR3 bases are TGTGCCAGCATTGCCCTCCCCCATCAGCCCCAGCATTTT. This sequence encodes CASIALPHQPQHF.

The V and J genes are TRBV6-1 and TRBJ1-2, with D possibly matching TRBD1 (6 bases). The V and J ends lost 5 bases and 10 bases respectively, with 17 bases between them. This CDR3 comprises 13 residues. Germline CDR1 MNHNS, CDR2 SASEGT. The CDR3 loop is CASSRLLTGTYTF. CDR3 coding DNA: TGTGCCAGCAGTCGCCTACTTACAGGGACCTACACCTTC.

The chain is built from TRBV6-5 and TRBJ2-1; D unresolved. V was cut by 0 bases and J by 9 bases, with 9 bases left in between. The CDR3 is 13 residues long. CDR1 is MNHEY, CDR2 SVGAGI, per germline. CDR3 loop: CASSYSAVGEQFF. The CDR3 DNA follows: TGTGCCAGCAGTTACTCGGCCGTGGGTGAGCAGTTCTTC.

This sequence joins TRBV25-1 and TRBJ1-2, with D possibly TRBD1 on 5 matching bases. Germline CDR1 reads MGHDK; CDR2 reads SYGVNS. Trimming pared 5 bases from V and 4 bases from J, leaving 17 bases between. The length of the CDR3 is 15 residues. The CDR3 bases are TGTGCCAGCAGTAACGATCCACAGGCCCCCTATGGCTACACCTTC. Its protein is CASSNDPQAPYGYTF.

This chain uses TRBV27 with TRBJ2-1; TRBD2 aligns across 7 bases. Per the germline V gene, CDR1 is MNHEY and CDR2 is SMNVEV (reference sequence). The CDR3 contains 15 residues. V trimming: 3 bases; J trimming: 5 bases; junction bases outside the gene matches: 7. The CDR3 loop reads CASSLGGARNNEQFF. CDR3 bases: TGTGCCAGCAGTTTGGGAGGGGCGCGGAACAATGAGCAGTTCTTC.

The V gene is TRBV27, the J gene TRBJ1-5, with 8 positions matching TRBD1. The CDR3 is 14 residues long. V shed 6 bases, J shed 4 bases, and the junction held 5 bases outside the gene matches. Germline V CDR1 and CDR2: MNHEY, SMNVEV (reference sequence). DNA of the CDR3: TGTGCCAGCAGCTCCGGACAGGGTAATCAGCCCCAGCATTTT. Its protein is CASSSGQGNQPQHF.

In this sample, this clonotype turned up a few times. The chain has TRBV10-3 and TRBJ1-1, with 11 bases that match TRBD1. This CDR3 comprises 16 residues. Trimming took 2 bases from V and 7 from J; bases not matched to a gene: 9. In germline, CDR1 is ENHRY, CDR2 SYGVKD. CDR3 loop: CAISERDRGNYGEAFF. The CDR3, as DNA: TGTGCCATCAGTGAGAGGGACAGGGGGAATTATGGTGAAGCTTTCTTT.

This clonotype has just a few counts. The chain carries TRBV20-1 and TRBJ1-1; no clear D gene. V was trimmed by 8 bases and J by 1 base, leaving 11 bases between them. The CDR3 is 12 amino acids. CDR1 DFQATT and CDR2 SNEGSKA come from the germline V gene (reference sequence). The CDR3 protein is CSLWNPNTEAFF. The CDR3 DNA is TGCAGTTTATGGAACCCGAACACTGAAGCTTTCTTT.

The rearrangement joins TRBV6-4 to TRBJ1-1, with D possibly matching TRBD1 (6 bases). V lost 6 bases and J lost 0, with 14 bases in between. The CDR3 contains 15 residues. Germline assignment: CDR1 MRHNA and CDR2 SNTAGT. The CDR3 is CASRTTGLMNTEAFF. DNA of the CDR3: TGTGCCAGCAGAACGACAGGACTCATGAACACTGAAGCTTTCTTT.

The chain uses TRBV20-1 and TRBJ1-5, with TRBD1 matching 7 bases. Germline lookup yields CDR1 DFQATT and CDR2 SNEGSKA (reference sequence). Trimming took 1 base from V and 3 from J; bases not matched to a gene: 9. The CDR3 length is 16 residues. CDR3 region: CSARGGTAKTNQPQHF. CDR3 coding DNA: TGCAGTGCTAGAGGGGGGACAGCTAAGACCAATCAGCCCCAGCATTTT.

This chain uses TRBV27 with TRBJ1-1; D is perhaps TRBD1 (5 bases). Germline loops: CDR1 MNHEY, CDR2 SMNVEV (reference sequence). V lost 7 bases, J lost 0 bases, and 15 bases lay in between. This CDR3 comprises 15 residues. This chain's CDR3 is CASKWGGSLNTEAFF. CDR3 nucleotide sequence: TGTGCCAGCAAGTGGGGGGGGTCTTTGAACACTGAAGCTTTCTTT.

This chain links TRBV2 with TRBJ1-5; D might be TRBD1 (5 bases). In germline, CDR1 is SNHLY, CDR2 FYNNEI. The CDR3 length is 13 residues. With 11 bases removed from V and 0 bases from J, the gap between germline ends came to 11 bases. The CDR3 loop is CAAGGYSNQPQHF. Here the CDR3 DNA reads TGTGCCGCCGGGGGTTATAGCAATCAGCCCCAGCATTTT.

This chain links TRBV12-3 or TRBV12-4 with TRBJ1-2; D remains ambiguous. Trimming took 4 bases from V and 8 from J, leaving 14 bases between them. The CDR3 runs 13 residues. CDR3 protein: CASSSGVSQGYTF. The CDR3 DNA follows: TGTGCCAGCAGTTCCGGGGTGTCGCAGGGCTACACCTTC.

This clonotype came up a few times. V is TRBV10-3 and J is TRBJ1-6; D gene unclear. Deletions cut 6 bases from V and 7 bases from J, with 13 bases between. The CDR3 has 14 residues. The germline gives CDR1 ENHRY, CDR2 SYGVKD. The CDR3 nucleotides read TGTGCCATCAGCCAGGATCAGCGGAATTCACCCCTCCACTTT. Amino acids: CAISQDQRNSPLHF.

Comment on this clonotype: One end of the junction varies from germline; a read error may be responsible. The rearrangement joins TRBV20-1 to TRBJ1-2; possibly TRBD1 for D (6 bases). CDR3 size: 11 residues. The V gene's germline CDR1 is DFQATT and CDR2 SNEGSKA (reference sequence). CDR3 region: CSAGTLYGHTF. DNA for the CDR3: TGCAGTGCCGGGACACTCTATGGCCACACCTTC.